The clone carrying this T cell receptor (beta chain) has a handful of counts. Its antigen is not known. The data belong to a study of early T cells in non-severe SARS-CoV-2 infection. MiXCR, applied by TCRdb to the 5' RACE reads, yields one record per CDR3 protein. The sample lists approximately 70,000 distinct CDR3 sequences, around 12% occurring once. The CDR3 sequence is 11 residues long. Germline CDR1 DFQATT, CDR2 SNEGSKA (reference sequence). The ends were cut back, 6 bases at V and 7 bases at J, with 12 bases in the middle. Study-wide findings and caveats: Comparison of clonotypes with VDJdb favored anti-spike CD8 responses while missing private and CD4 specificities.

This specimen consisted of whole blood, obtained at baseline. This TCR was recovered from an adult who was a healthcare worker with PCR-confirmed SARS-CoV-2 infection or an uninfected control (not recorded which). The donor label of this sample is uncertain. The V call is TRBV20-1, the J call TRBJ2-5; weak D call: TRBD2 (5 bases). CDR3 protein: CSANSEGTQYF. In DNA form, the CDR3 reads TGCAGTGCGAATTCCGAGGGGACCCAGTACTTC.